Listed here are 10 T cell receptor beta chains from one sample, sequenced in a study of cytomegalovirus exposure and HLA in healthy donors. Profiling relied on immunoSEQ multiplex PCR, and the TCRdb table lists in-frame clones only, not all of them. The repertoire has approximately 70,000 clones, about 94% of them found once; the top ten carry about 0.93%. The sequencing input was PBMCs. Receptors originate from a woman aged 18-30 years in good health and CMV-seronegative.

The chain couples TRBV6-1 to TRBJ2-1; 7 bases line up with TRBD1. Per the germline V gene, CDR1 is MNHNS and CDR2 is SASEGT. The length of the CDR3 is 13 residues. J was trimmed by 9 bases and V by 7 bases; bases with no gene match: 9. CDR3 in amino acids: CASNEGAQGEQFF. The CDR3 bases are TGTGCCAGCAATGAGGGGGCGCAGGGTGAGCAGTTCTTC.

The chain joins TRBV19 to TRBJ1-3; D not resolved. The CDR3 spans 15 residues. Trimming took off 3 bases at V and 0 bases at J, with 9 bases between the two ends. The V gene's germline CDR1 is LNHDA and CDR2 SQIVND (reference sequence). The CDR3: CASSIGTSSGNTIYF. CDR3 in DNA: TGTGCCAGTAGTATTGGTACAAGCTCTGGAAACACCATATATTTT.

The chain employs TRBV7-3 and TRBJ2-3, with 7 bases matching TRBD2. V was clipped by 4 bases and J by 2 bases; unmatched bases: 3. The germline CDR1 and CDR2 sequences are SGHTA and FQGTGA. The CDR3 runs 14 residues. CDR3 protein: CASSSGLLTDTQYF. As DNA, the CDR3 is TGTGCCAGCAGCTCGGGACTACTCACAGATACGCAGTATTTT. Full variable domain (outside the CDR3, taken from reference TRBV7-3 and TRBJ2-3): GAGVSQTPSNKVTEKGKYVELRCDPISGHTALYWYRQSLGQGPEFLIYFQGTGAADDSGLPNDRFFAVRPEGSVSTLKIQRTERGDSAVYLCASSSGLLTDTQYFGPGTRLTVL.

This chain joins TRBV28 and TRBJ1-2; TRBD1 matches at 9 bases. The length of the CDR3 is 18 residues. Germline V gene data show CDR1 as MDHEN and CDR2 as SYDVKM. V lost 6 bases, J lost 4 bases, and 18 bases stayed unmatched. CDR3 coding DNA: TGTGCCAGCAGGACCTCCGGGACAGGGAAGGTGGAGGGCTATGGCTACACCTTC. It yields the protein CASRTSGTGKVEGYGYTF.

This clone was counted a single time. This sequence joins TRBV19 and TRBJ1-4, with unresolved D. The CDR3 sequence is 14 residues long. V dropped 5 bases and J dropped 0 bases, with 7 bases sitting between them. Germline CDR1 reads LNHDA; CDR2 reads SQIVND (reference sequence). The CDR3 is CASSFRATNEKLFF. The CDR3 nucleotides are TGTGCCAGTAGTTTCCGAGCAACTAATGAAAAACTGTTTTTT. The full variable domain, completed using reference TRBV19 and TRBJ1-4, is DGGITQSPKYLFRKEGQNVTLSCEQNLNHDAMYWYRQDPGQGLRLIYYSQIVNDFQKGDIAEGYSVSREKKESFPLTVTSAQKNPTAFYLCASSFRATNEKLFFGSGTQLSVL.

J is TRBJ1-4 and V is TRBV28; maybe TRBD1 (5 bases). The CDR3 consists of 16 residues. In germline, CDR1 is MDHEN, CDR2 SYDVKM. Trimming left V 2 bases short and J 4 bases short, with 14 bases between. CDR3 nucleotide sequence: TGTGCCAGCAGTTTAAGGCCGTGGGGGGGTAATGAAAAACTGTTTTTT. Translation: CASSLRPWGGNEKLFF.

The chain uses TRBV5-5 and TRBJ2-7; possibly TRBD2 for D (5 bases). The CDR3 runs to 15 residues. The germline V gene encodes CDR1 SGHKS and CDR2 YYEKEE (reference sequence). Trimming took 0 bases from V and 2 from J, leaving 12 bases between them. The CDR3 DNA sequence: TGTGCCAGCAGCTTGGGCTGGGGAGAACCCTACGAGCAGTACTTC. Protein product: CASSLGWGEPYEQYF.

The chain links TRBV7-8 to TRBJ1-3; no definite D call. From germline, CDR1 is SGHVS and CDR2 FQNEAQ. V lost 6 bases and J lost 10, with 10 bases in between. This CDR3 spans 11 amino acids. The CDR3 DNA is TGTGCCAGCAGTATCTGGCAGACCATATATTTT. Amino acids: CASSIWQTIYF.

This clone was observed once. V is TRBV7-9 and J is TRBJ2-7, with D possibly TRBD1 on 5 matching bases. Germline assignment: CDR1 SEHNR and CDR2 FQNEAQ (reference sequence). V shed 1 base and J shed 6 bases, with 7 bases lying between them. The CDR3 covers 12 residues. Here the CDR3 reads CASSLGGSEQYF. The CDR3 coding sequence is TGTGCCAGCAGCTTAGGGGGCTCCGAGCAGTACTTC.

The chain couples TRBV18 to TRBJ2-2; D call uncertain. The CDR3 has 14 residues. V shed 2 bases and J shed 4 bases, with 8 bases lying between them. Germline CDR1 is KGHSH and CDR2 is LQKENI. The chain's CDR3 is CASSPGQATGELFF. DNA for the CDR3: TGTGCCAGCTCACCAGGGCAGGCCACCGGGGAGCTGTTTTTT.